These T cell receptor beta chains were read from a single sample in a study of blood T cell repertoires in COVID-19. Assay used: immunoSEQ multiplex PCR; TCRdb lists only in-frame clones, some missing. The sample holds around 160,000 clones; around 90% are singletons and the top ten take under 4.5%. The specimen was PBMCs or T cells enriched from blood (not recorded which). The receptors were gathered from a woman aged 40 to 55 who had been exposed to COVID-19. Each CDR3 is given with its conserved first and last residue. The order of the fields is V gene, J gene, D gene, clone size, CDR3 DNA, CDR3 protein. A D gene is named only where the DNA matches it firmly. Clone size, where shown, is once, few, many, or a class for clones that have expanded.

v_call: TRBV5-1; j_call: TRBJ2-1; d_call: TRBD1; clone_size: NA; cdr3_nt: TGCGCCAGCAGCTCAGGGACAGGATACAATGAGCAGTTCTTC; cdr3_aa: CASSSGTGYNEQFF
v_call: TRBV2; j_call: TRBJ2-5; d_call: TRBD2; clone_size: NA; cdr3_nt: TGTGCCAGCAGTGATGAGCTAGCGGCGACCCAGTACTTC; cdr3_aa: CASSDELAATQYF
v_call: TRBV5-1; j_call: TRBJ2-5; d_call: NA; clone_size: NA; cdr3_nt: TGCGCCAGCAGCTCCCAGGGGTACCAAGAGACCCAGTACTTC; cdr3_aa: CASSSQGYQETQYF
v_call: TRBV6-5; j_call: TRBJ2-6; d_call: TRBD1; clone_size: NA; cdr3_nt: TGTGCCAGCGGACAGGGTAACACTGGGGCCAACGTCCTGACTTTC; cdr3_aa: CASGQGNTGANVLTF
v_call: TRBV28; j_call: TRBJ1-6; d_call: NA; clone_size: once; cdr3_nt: TGTGCCAGCAAAAAAGCGGACGGATATTATAATTCACCCCTCCACTTT; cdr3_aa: CASKKADGYYNSPLHF
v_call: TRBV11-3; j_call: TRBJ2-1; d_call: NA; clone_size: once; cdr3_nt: TGTGCCAGCAGCATACAGGGTAACGATGAGCAGTTCTTC; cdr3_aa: CASSIQGNDEQFF
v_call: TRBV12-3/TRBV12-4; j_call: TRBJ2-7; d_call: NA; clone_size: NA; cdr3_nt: TGTGCCAGCAGTGTCGGAGGTACTTACGAGCAGTACTTC; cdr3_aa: CASSVGGTYEQYF
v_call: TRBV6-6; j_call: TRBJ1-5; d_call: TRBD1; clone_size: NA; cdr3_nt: TGTGCCAGCAGTCCGGCCGGGACAGGGGTTAGGGAGGGTCAGCCCCAGCATTTT; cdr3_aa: CASSPAGTGVREGQPQHF
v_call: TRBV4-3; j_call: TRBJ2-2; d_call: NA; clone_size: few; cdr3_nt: TGCGCCAGCAGCCAGAGGTGGGGGCAGGACGGGGAGCTGTTTTTT; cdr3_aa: CASSQRWGQDGELFF
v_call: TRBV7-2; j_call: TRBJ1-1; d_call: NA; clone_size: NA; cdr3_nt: TGTGCCAGCAGCTCTCTCCGCACTGAAGCTTTCTTT; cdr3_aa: CASSSLRTEAFF
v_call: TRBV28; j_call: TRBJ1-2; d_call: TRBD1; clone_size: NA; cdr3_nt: TGTGCCAGCAGTTCCCCCCCCGGACAGGGGACTAATGGCTACACCTTC; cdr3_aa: CASSSPPGQGTNGYTF